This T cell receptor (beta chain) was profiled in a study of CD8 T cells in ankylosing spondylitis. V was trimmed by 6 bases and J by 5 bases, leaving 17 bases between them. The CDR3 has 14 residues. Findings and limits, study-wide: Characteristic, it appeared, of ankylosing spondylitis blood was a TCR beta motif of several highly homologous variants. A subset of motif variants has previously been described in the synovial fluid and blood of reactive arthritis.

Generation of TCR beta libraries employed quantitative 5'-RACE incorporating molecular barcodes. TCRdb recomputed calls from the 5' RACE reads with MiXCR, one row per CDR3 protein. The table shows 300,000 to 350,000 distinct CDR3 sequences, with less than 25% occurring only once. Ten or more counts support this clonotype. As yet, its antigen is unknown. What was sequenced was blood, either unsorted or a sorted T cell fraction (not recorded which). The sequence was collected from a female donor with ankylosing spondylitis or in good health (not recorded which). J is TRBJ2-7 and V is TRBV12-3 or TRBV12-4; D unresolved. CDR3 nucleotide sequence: TGTGCCAGCAGCCTTGGTGCAGAGACCAACGAGCAGTACTTC. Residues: CASSLGAETNEQYF.